This entry lists 23 T cell receptor beta chains sequenced from one sample in a study of T cells in women clearing cervical HPV infection. Generated by immunoSEQ multiplex PCR, the TCRdb table keeps only in-frame clones and is missing some. The listing contains about 48,000 clones. What was sequenced was blood buffy coat. These receptors came from a woman aged 18 to 75 with a cervical HPV16 infection that either progressed to CIN3+ or cleared (not recorded which).

Concerning this clone: The read finishes 3 residues shy of the CDR3 end, and the germline J gene is used to complete it. The chain is built from TRBV28 and TRBJ1-1; D ambiguous. V was pared by 3 bases and J by 7 bases, with 18 bases between. Germline CDR1 MDHEN, CDR2 SYDVKM. The CDR3 is made up of 15 amino acids. CDR3 amino acids: CASSFRPPGFREAFF. The sequenced CDR3 bases are TGTGCCAGCAGTTTTCGCCCCCCAGGATTTCGTGAA.

Of note for this clone: The CDR3 end lies 3 residues beyond the end of the read and is filled in from the germline J gene. The chain combines TRBV12-3 or TRBV12-4 with TRBJ2-7, with D hard to call. The CDR3 is 13 amino acids. Trimming shortened V by 5 bases and J by 0 bases, and 8 bases separated the two germline ends. The CDR3 loop is CASSILSSYEQYF. The DNA read from the CDR3 is TGTGCCAGCAGTATCCTCAGCTCCTACGAG.

With respect to this clone: Coverage ceases 3 residues before the CDR3 finishes, and the germline J gene fills in the end. The V call is TRBV7-8, the J call TRBJ2-3; D perhaps matches TRBD1 (5 bases). In germline, CDR1 is SGHVS, CDR2 FQNEAQ. This CDR3 has 16 residues. Deletions cut 8 bases from V and 0 bases from J, with 18 bases between. The covered CDR3 bases are TGTGCCAGCGCACCAGGGCTCGCAGCGAGCACAGATACG. Translating it yields CASAPGLAASTDT. The whole CDR3 is CASAPGLAASTDTQYF.

Turning to this clone: The missing CDR3 end, 3 residues past where the read stops, is filled in from the germline J gene. This rearrangement joins TRBV20-1 to TRBJ2-5; TRBD2 matches at 10 bases. Germline CDR1 is DFQATT and CDR2 is SNEGSKA (reference sequence). Losses at the gene ends were 0 bases for V and 4 bases for J; bases not matched to a gene: 8. The CDR3 runs to 16 residues. This chain's CDR3 is CSARDGSSGRRETQYF. CDR3 bases read: TGCAGTGCTAGAGATGGTTCTAGCGGGAGAAGAGAGACC.

Regarding this clone: Read data end 3 residues before the CDR3 end; the end is taken from the germline J gene. The chain has TRBV5-1 and TRBJ1-2; weak D call: TRBD1 (5 bases). Trimming left V 5 bases short and J 6 bases short, with 17 bases between. The germline gives CDR1 SGHRS, CDR2 YFSETQ. The CDR3 has 14 residues. The sequenced CDR3 bases are TGCGCCAGCAGAAAGGGGCAATCCCCGGATGGC. Protein sequence: CASRKGQSPDG. The full-length CDR3 reads as CASRKGQSPDGYTF.

In the case of this clone: The CDR3 is cut off 3 residues early in the read; its end comes from the germline J gene. V and J are TRBV20-1 and TRBJ2-7; 8 positions match TRBD1. V was pared by 2 bases and J by 3 bases, with 6 bases of the junction left unmatched. This CDR3 has 14 residues. The germline V gene encodes CDR1 DFQATT and CDR2 SNEGSKA (reference sequence). Here the CDR3 reads CSARPAGGRYEQYF. Partial CDR3 DNA: TGCAGTGCTAGACCGGCAGGGGGCCGCTACGAG.

Remarks on this clone: Sequencing ends 3 residues short of the CDR3 end; the germline J gene provides the rest. The chain uses TRBV30 and TRBJ2-7; 11 bases are a match to TRBD2. The CDR3 loop spans 14 amino acids. V shed 2 bases and J 2 bases; nucleotides not matched to a gene: 2. CDR1 and CDR2 from the germline V gene are GTSNPN and SVGIG (reference sequence). CDR3 loop: CAWSSSGRPYEQYF. CDR3 bases read: TGTGCCTGGAGTTCTAGCGGGAGGCCCTACGAG.

Turning to this clone: The read ends 3 residues before the CDR3 terminus; that terminus is restored from the germline J gene. The chain couples TRBV5-3 to TRBJ2-1; no clear D. TRBV5-3 is marked as an open reading frame, function uncertain. The CDR3 totals 14 residues. V was trimmed by 1 base and J by 5 bases, leaving 10 bases between them. CDR3 residues: CARSLILVDNEQFF. The DNA read from the CDR3 is TGTGCCAGAAGCTTGATTCTAGTTGACAATGAG.

In regard to this clone: Read data end 3 residues before the CDR3 end; the end is taken from the germline J gene. V usage is TRBV20-1 and J usage is TRBJ2-3, with 9 positions matching TRBD2. Per the germline V gene, CDR1 is DFQATT and CDR2 is SNEGSKA (reference sequence). There are 15 residues in the CDR3. J was trimmed by 2 bases and V by 3 bases; bases with no gene match: 6. The CDR3 DNA, read in part, is TGCAGTGCTAGTCCGACTAGCGGATACACAGATACG. Translated: CSASPTSGYTDT. The whole CDR3 protein reads CSASPTSGYTDTQYF.

As to this clone: Read data end 3 residues before the CDR3 end; the end is taken from the germline J gene. V usage is TRBV13 and J usage is TRBJ1-3, with unresolved D. Germline V gene lookup returns CDR1 PRHDT and CDR2 FYEKMQ (reference sequence). V was clipped by 1 base and J by 2 bases, with 12 bases between them. This CDR3 is built from 16 residues. This CDR3 reads CASSLDRHSTGNTIYF. Partial CDR3 DNA: TGTGCCAGCAGCTTAGACAGACACTCGACTGGAAACACC.

A remark on this clone: The read is 3 residues too short to cover the CDR3 end, so that end is filled in from the germline J gene. V is TRBV28 and J is TRBJ1-3, with D tentatively TRBD1 (5 bases). Germline assignment: CDR1 MDHEN and CDR2 SYDVKM. The CDR3 is made up of 15 amino acids. V lost 7 bases and J lost 3, with 16 bases in between. The CDR3 spells CASTLGGFGGNTIYF. The CDR3 bases that were read are TGTGCCAGCACCCTCGGGGGATTCGGTGGAAACACC.

Worth noting for this clone: Coverage ceases 3 residues before the CDR3 finishes, and the germline J gene fills in the end. Other DNA sequences from this sample encode an identical CDR3 as well. This rearrangement joins TRBV30 to TRBJ1-1; possibly TRBD1 for D (5 bases). This CDR3 is 13 amino acids long. The V end was cut by 0 bases, the J end by 1 base, with 6 bases between. Germline values: CDR1 GTSNPN, CDR2 SVGIG (reference sequence). The sequenced part of the CDR3 DNA is TGTGCCTGGAGTGTAAGGGGGAACACTGAA. It specifies CAWSVRGNTE. The CDR3, in full, reads CAWSVRGNTEAFF.

Note on this clone: Read sequence stops 3 residues before the CDR3 end, and the germline J gene provides the missing end. The chain has TRBV6-2 or TRBV6-3 and TRBJ2-6; D may be TRBD1 (5 bases). From germline, CDR1 is MNHEY and CDR2 SVGEGT. The V gene lost 1 base and the J gene lost 3 bases, with 10 bases spanning the gap. The CDR3 contains 16 residues. CDR3 DNA, as far as it was read: TGTGCCAGCAGTTACTGGCAGGGCCTTGGGGCCAACGTC. Protein product: CASSYWQGLGANV. The CDR3, in full, reads CASSYWQGLGANVLTF.

Comment on this clone: The read is 3 residues too short to cover the CDR3 end, so that end is filled in from the germline J gene. This chain joins TRBV24-1 and TRBJ1-5; D is uncertain. CDR1 is KGHDR, CDR2 SFDVKD, per germline. Trimming left V 5 bases short and J 4 bases short, with 11 bases between. The CDR3 is 14 residues long. CDR3 DNA, as far as it was read: TGTGCCACCAGTGTTTCCGGGTTAAATCAGCCC. Amino acid sequence: CATSVSGLNQP. The whole CDR3 protein reads CATSVSGLNQPQHF.

A remark on this clone: The read ends 3 residues shy of where the CDR3 ends; the end is completed using the germline J gene. The J gene is TRBJ2-7, the V gene TRBV5-5; D is perhaps TRBD1 (6 bases). V was trimmed by 4 bases and J by 0 bases, leaving 11 bases between them. This CDR3 region has 14 residues. CDR1 is SGHKS, CDR2 YYEKEE, per germline (reference sequence). The sequenced CDR3 bases are TGTGCCAGCAGCGGACAGTGGAACTCCTACGAG. Translation gives CASSGQWNSYE. The entire CDR3 protein is CASSGQWNSYEQYF.

The CDR3 DNA, read in part, is TGTGCCAGCAGCTTCGGGGCTAGCGGGAACACAGATACG. This gives the protein CASSFGASGNTDT. The complete CDR3 sequence is CASSFGASGNTDTQYF. V gene TRBV5-4 combines with J gene TRBJ2-3; 9 nucleotides align to TRBD2. The read halts 3 residues ahead of the CDR3 end, with the missing end drawn from the germline J gene. CDR1 is SGHNT and CDR2 is YYREEE in the germline V gene (reference sequence). V lost 2 bases and J lost 2; bases outside the gene matches: 6. CDR3 length: 16 residues.

As to this clone: From the germline J gene comes the end of the CDR3, since the read stops 3 residues before it. The chain employs TRBV30 and TRBJ2-7; 7 nucleotides match TRBD1. Germline V CDR1 and CDR2: GTSNPN, SVGIG (reference sequence). The ends lost 5 bases at V and 0 bases at J; junction bases unmatched: 4. There are 13 residues in the CDR3. The part of the CDR3 DNA that was read is TGTGCCTGGCTGACAGGGAGCTCCTACGAG. Its translation: CAWLTGSSYE. The entire CDR3 is CAWLTGSSYEQYF.

About this clone itself: The sequenced fragment ends 3 residues before the CDR3 boundary, so the rest is inferred from the germline J gene. The chain employs TRBV19 and TRBJ1-5; the match to TRBD1 covers 7 bases. From germline, CDR1 is LNHDA and CDR2 SQIVND (reference sequence). V lost 7 bases to trimming and J lost 0 bases; unmatched junction nucleotides: 6. This CDR3 spans 15 amino acids. CDR3 DNA (partial): TGTGCCAGTACCCTGGACAGGATTAGCAATCAGCCC. Its translation is CASTLDRISNQP. The full CDR3 reads CASTLDRISNQPQHF. Filled out from reference TRBV19 and TRBJ1-5, the complete variable domain reads DGGITQSPKYLFRKEGQNVTLSCEQNLNHDAMYWYRQDPGQGLRLIYYSQIVNDFQKGDIAEGYSVSREKKESFPLTVTSAQKNPTAFYLCASTLDRISNQPQHFGDGTRLSIL.

In the case of this clone: The sequenced fragment ends 3 residues before the CDR3 boundary, so the rest is inferred from the germline J gene. The chain carries TRBV5-4 and TRBJ2-3; possible D gene TRBD2, 7 bases. Germline lookup yields CDR1 SGHNT and CDR2 YYREEE (reference sequence). The CDR3 length is 13 residues. V was shortened by 1 base and J by 8 bases, with 11 bases between the two germline ends. The CDR3 reads CASSLWGGSTQYF. CDR3 DNA, as far as it was read: TGTGCCAGCAGCTTGTGGGGGGGCTCTACG.

Of note for this clone: The missing CDR3 end, 3 residues past where the read stops, is filled in from the germline J gene. The chain carries TRBV5-1 and TRBJ2-1; 7 positions match TRBD1. V lost 1 base to trimming and J lost 8 bases; unmatched junction nucleotides: 9. The CDR3 consists of 15 residues. Germline values: CDR1 SGHRS, CDR2 YFSETQ. Incomplete CDR3 DNA: TGCGCCAGCAGCTTGCAGGTGACAGGGTCGGATGAG. Protein: CASSLQVTGSDE. The entire CDR3 reads CASSLQVTGSDEQFF.

In the case of this clone: The read is 3 residues too short to cover the CDR3 end, so that end is filled in from the germline J gene. The chain links TRBV20-1 to TRBJ1-2; D is perhaps TRBD1 (6 bases). The CDR3 sequence is 14 residues long. From germline, CDR1 is DFQATT and CDR2 SNEGSKA (reference sequence). V lost 3 bases and J lost 4, with 15 bases in between. The part of the CDR3 DNA that was read is TGCAGTGCTAGTAGGACAGATTCCGGCTATGGC. Translation gives CSASRTDSGYG. The whole CDR3 sequence reads CSASRTDSGYGYTF.

For this clone: The sequenced fragment ends 3 residues before the CDR3 boundary, so the rest is inferred from the germline J gene. The chain has TRBV7-2 and TRBJ2-7; D unclear. Trimming cost V 3 bases and J 2 bases, with 8 bases left between them. The CDR3 extends over 13 amino acids. CDR1 and CDR2 (germline): SGHTA, FQGNSA. The sequenced CDR3 bases are TGTGCCAGCAGCTTCCTAACGGCCTACGAG. Protein sequence: CASSFLTAYE. The complete CDR3 reads CASSFLTAYEQYF.

A remark on this clone: The read ends 3 residues before the CDR3 terminus; that terminus is restored from the germline J gene. V gene TRBV5-1 combines with J gene TRBJ2-7; perhaps TRBD1 as D (6 bases). There are 15 residues in the CDR3. Trimming left V 1 base short and J 2 bases short, with 13 bases between. Germline lookup yields CDR1 SGHRS and CDR2 YFSETQ. The CDR3: CASSLLAGAPYEQYF. Incomplete CDR3 DNA: TGCGCCAGCAGCTTGCTGGCAGGGGCCCCCTACGAG.